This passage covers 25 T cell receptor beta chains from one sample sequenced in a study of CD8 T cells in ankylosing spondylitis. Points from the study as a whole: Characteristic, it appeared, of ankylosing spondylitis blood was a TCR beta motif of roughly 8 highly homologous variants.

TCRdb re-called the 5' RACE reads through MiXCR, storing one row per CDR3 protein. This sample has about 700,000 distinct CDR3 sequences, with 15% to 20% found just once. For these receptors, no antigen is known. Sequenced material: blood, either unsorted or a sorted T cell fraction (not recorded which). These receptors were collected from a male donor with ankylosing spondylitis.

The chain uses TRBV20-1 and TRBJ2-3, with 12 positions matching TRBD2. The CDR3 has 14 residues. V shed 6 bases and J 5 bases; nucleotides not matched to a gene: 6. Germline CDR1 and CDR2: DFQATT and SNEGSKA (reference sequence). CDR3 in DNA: TGCAGTGCCCCGACTAGCGGGAGACGAGATACGCAGTATTTT. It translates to CSAPTSGRRDTQYF.

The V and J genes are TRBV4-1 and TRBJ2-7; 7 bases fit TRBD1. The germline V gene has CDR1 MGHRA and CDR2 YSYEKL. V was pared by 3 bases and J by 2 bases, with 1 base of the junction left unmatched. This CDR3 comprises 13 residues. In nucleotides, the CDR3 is TGCGCCAGCAGCCATGACAGGGCCTACGAGCAGTACTTC. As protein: CASSHDRAYEQYF.

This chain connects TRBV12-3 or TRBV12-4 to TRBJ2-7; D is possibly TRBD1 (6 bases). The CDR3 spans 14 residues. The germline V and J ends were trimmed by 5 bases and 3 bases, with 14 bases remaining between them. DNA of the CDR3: TGTGCCAGCAGTGCATCGACAGGAGACTACGAGCAGTACTTC. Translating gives CASSASTGDYEQYF.

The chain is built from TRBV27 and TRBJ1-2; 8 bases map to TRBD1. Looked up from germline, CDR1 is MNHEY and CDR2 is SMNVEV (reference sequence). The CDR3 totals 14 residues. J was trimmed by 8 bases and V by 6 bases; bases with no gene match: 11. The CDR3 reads CASSRTGTNEGYTF. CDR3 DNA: TGTGCCAGCAGCAGGACAGGGACGAACGAAGGCTACACCTTC.

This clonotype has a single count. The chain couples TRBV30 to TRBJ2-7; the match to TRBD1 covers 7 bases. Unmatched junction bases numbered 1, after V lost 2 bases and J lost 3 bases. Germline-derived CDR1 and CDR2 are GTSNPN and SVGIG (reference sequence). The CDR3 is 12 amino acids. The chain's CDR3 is CAWSRQGYEQYF. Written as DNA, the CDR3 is TGTGCCTGGAGTCGACAGGGCTACGAGCAGTACTTC. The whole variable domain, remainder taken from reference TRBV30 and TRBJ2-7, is SQTIHQWPATLVQPVGSPLSLECTVEGTSNPNLYWYRQAAGRGLQLLFYSVGIGQISSEVPQNLSASRPQDRQFILSSKKLLLSDSGFYLCAWSRQGYEQYFGPGTRLTVT.

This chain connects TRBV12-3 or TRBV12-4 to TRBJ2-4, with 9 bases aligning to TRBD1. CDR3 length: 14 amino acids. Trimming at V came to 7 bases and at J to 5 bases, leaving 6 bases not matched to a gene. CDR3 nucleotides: TGTGCCAGCACCTGGACAGGGGCGGAAAACATTCAGTACTTC. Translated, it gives CASTWTGAENIQYF.

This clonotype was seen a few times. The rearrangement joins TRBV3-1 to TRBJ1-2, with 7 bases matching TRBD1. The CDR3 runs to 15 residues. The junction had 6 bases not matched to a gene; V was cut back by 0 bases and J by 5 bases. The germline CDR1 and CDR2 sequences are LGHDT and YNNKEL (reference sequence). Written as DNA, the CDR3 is TGTGCCAGCAGCCAAGATGGTACAGGGGCGTATGGCTACACCTTC. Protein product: CASSQDGTGAYGYTF.

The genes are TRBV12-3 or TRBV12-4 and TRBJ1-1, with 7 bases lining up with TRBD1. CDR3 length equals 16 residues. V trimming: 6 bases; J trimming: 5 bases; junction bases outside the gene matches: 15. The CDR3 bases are TGTGCCAGCAGCGCACAGGGGCGGGGGGATAAAACTGAAGCTTTCTTT. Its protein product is CASSAQGRGDKTEAFF.

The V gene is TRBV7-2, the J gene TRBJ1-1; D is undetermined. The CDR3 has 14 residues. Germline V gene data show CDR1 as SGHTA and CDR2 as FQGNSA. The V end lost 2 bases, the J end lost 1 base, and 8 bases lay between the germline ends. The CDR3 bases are TGTGCCAGCAGCTTAAGTTCCCGGAACACTGAAGCTTTCTTT. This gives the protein CASSLSSRNTEAFF.

DNA for the CDR3: TGTGCCAGCAGCTTACCGCTTTTTTCAGCCGGGGAGCTGTTTTTT. Its translation is CASSLPLFSAGELFF. The genes are TRBV7-8 and TRBJ2-2; D unresolved. V shed 2 bases and J shed 6 bases, with 13 bases lying between them. The CDR3 has 15 amino acids. Per the germline V gene, CDR1 is SGHVS and CDR2 is FQNEAQ.

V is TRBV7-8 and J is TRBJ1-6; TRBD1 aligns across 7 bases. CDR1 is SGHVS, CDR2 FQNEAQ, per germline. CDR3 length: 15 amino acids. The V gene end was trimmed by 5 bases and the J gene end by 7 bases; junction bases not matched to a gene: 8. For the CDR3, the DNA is TGTGCCAGCAGCCCTACCACAGGGGACAATTCACCCCTCCACTTT. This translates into CASSPTTGDNSPLHF.

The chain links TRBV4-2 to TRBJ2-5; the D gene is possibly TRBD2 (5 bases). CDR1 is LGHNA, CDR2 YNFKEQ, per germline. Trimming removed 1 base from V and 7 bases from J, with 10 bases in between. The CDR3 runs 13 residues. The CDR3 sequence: CASSQGTEGTQYF. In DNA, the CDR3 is TGTGCCAGCAGCCAAGGCACTGAGGGGACCCAGTACTTC.

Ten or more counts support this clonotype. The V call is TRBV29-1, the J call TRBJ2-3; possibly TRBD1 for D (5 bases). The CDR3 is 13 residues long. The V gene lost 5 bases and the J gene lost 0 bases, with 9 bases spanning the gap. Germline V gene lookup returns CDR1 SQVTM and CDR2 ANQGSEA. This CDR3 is CSVLRGSTDTQYF. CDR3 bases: TGCAGCGTTCTAAGGGGTAGCACAGATACGCAGTATTTT.

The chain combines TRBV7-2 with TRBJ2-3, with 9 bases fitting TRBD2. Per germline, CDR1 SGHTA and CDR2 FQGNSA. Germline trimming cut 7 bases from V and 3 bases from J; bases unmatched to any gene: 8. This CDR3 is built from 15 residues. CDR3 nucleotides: TGTGCCAGCAAGGGAGCGGGAGGTCGAACAGATACGCAGTATTTT. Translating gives CASKGAGGRTDTQYF.

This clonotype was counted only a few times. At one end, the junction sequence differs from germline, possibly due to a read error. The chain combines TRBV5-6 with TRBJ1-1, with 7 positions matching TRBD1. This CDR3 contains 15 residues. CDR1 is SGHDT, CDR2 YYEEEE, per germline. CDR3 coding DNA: TGTGCCAGCAGCCCGGGATCGAAACCGGGACAGACCAGCTCATTT. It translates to CASSPGSKPGQTSSF. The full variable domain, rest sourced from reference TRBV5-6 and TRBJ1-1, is DAGVTQSPTHLIKTRGQQVTLRCSPKSGHDTVSWYQQALGQGPQFIFQYYEEEERQRGNFPDRFSGHQFPNYSSELNVNALLLGDSALYLCASSPGSKPGQTSSFGQGTRLTVV.

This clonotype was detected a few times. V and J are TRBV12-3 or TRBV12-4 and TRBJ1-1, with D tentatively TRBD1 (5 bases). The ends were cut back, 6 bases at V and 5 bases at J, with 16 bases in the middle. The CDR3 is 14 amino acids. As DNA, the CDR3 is TGTGCCAGCAGCCATGGGCTAAGGGGTACTGAAGCTTTCTTT. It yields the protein CASSHGLRGTEAFF.

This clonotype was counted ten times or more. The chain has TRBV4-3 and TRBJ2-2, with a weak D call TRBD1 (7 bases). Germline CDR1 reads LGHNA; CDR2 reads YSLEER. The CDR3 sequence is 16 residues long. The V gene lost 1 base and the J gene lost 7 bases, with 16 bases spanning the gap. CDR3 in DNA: TGCGCCAGCAGCCAAGGTGACAGGGACTTGATCGGGGAGCTGTTTTTT. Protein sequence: CASSQGDRDLIGELFF.

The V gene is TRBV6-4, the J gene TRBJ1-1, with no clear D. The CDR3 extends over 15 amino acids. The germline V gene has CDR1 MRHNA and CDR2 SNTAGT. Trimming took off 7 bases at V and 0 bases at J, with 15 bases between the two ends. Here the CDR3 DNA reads TGTGCCAGCAAAGAGAGCGCGACAATGAACACTGAAGCTTTCTTT. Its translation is CASKESATMNTEAFF.

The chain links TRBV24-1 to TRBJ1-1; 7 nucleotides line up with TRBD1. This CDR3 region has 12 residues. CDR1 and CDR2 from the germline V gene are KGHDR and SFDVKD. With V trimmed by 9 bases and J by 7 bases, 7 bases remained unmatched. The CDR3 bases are TGTGCCACCCGACAGGGTCGGAGTGAAGCTTTCTTT. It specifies CATRQGRSEAFF.

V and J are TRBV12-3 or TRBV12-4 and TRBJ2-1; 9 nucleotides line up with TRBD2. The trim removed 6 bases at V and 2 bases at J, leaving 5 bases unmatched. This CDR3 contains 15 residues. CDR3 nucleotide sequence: TGTGCCAGCAGAGAGCGGGGGGCAACCTACAATGAGCAGTTCTTC. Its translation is CASRERGATYNEQFF.

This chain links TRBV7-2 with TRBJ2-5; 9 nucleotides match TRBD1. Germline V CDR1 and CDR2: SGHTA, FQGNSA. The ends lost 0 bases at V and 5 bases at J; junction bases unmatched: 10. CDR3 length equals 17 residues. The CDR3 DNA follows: TGTGCCAGCAGCTTAGCCATCGACAGGGGGGTTAGGGAGACCCAGTACTTC. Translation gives CASSLAIDRGVRETQYF. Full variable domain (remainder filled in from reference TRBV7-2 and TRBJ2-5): GAGVSQSPSNKVTEKGKDVELRCDPISGHTALYWYRQSLGQGLEFLIYFQGNSAPDKSGLPSDRFSAERTGGSVSTLTIQRTQQEDSAVYLCASSLAIDRGVRETQYFGPGTRLLVL.

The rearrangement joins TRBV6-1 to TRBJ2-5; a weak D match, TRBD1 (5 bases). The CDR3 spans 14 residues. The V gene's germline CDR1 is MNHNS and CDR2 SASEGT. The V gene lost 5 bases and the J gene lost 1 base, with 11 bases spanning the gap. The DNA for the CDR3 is TGTGCCAGCAGTCGAGTACAGGTCCAAGAGACCCAGTACTTC. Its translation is CASSRVQVQETQYF.

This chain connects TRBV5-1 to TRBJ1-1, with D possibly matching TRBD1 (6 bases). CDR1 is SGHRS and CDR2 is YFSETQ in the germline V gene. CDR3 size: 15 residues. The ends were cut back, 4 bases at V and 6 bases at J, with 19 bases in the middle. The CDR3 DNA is TGCGCCAGCAGCAAAGGGACACCCACTTCGGCTGAAGCTTTCTTT. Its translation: CASSKGTPTSAEAFF.

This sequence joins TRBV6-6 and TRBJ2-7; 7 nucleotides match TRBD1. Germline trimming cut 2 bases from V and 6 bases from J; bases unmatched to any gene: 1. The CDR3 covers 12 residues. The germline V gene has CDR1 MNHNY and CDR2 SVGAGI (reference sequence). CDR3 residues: CASSYRQGEQYF. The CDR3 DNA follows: TGTGCCAGCAGTTACAGACAGGGCGAGCAGTACTTC.

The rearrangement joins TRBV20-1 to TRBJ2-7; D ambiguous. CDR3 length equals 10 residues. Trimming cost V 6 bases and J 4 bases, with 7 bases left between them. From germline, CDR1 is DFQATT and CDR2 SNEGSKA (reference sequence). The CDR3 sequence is CSAGPYEQYF. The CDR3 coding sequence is TGCAGTGCCGGGCCTTACGAGCAGTACTTC.